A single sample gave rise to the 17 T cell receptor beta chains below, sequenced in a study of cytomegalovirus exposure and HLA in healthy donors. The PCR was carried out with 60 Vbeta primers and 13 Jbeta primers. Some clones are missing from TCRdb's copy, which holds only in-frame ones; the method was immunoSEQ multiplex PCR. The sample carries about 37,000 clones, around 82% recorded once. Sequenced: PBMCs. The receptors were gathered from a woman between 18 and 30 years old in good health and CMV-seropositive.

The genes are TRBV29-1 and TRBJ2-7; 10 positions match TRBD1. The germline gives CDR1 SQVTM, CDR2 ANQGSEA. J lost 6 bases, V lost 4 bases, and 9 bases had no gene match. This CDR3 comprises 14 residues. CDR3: CSVATGQGRVEQYF. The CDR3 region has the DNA TGCAGCGTTGCGACGGGACAGGGGAGGGTCGAGCAGTACTTC.

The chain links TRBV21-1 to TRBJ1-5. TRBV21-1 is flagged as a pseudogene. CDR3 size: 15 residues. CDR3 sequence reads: CASSKGREHDQPQHF. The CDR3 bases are TGTGCCAGCAGCAAAGGGAGGGAACATGATCAGCCCCAGCATTTT.

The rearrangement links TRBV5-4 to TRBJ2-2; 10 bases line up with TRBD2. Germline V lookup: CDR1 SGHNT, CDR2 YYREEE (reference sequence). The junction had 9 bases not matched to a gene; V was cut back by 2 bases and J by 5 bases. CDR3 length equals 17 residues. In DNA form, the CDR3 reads TGTGCCAGCAGCTTACCCGCTAGCGGGAGTCGGACCGGGGAGCTGTTTTTT. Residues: CASSLPASGSRTGELFF.

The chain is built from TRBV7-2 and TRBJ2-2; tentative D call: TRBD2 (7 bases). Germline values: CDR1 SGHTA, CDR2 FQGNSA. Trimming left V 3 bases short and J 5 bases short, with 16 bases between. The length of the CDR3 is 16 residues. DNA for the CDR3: TGTGCCAGCAGCTTCCTGTGGGGGGGCGGGACCGGGGAGCTGTTTTTT. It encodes CASSFLWGGGTGELFF.

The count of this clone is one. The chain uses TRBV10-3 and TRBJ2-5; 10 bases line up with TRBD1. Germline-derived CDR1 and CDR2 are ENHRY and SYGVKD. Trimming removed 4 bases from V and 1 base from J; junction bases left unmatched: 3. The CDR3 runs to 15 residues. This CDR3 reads CAISGQGAAQETQYF. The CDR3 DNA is TGTGCCATCAGTGGACAGGGGGCTGCCCAAGAGACCCAGTACTTC.

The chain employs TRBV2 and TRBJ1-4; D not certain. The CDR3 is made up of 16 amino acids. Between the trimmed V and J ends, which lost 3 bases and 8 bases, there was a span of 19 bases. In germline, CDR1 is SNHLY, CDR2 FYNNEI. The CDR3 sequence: CASSEDGAGWREKLFF. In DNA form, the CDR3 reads TGTGCCAGCAGTGAGGACGGAGCGGGGTGGAGGGAAAAACTGTTTTTT.

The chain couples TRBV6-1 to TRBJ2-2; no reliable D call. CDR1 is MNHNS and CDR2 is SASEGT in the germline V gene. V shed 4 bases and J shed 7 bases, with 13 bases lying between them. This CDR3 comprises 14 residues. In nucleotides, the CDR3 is TGTGCCAGCAGTGTACGTGCAGATGGCGGGGAGCTGTTTTTT. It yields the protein CASSVRADGGELFF.

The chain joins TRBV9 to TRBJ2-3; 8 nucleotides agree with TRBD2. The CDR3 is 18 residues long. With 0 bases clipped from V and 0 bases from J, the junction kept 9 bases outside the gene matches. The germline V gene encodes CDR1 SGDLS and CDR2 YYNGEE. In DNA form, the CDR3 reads TGTGCCAGCAGCGTAGCCACTAGCGGAGGCTCTAGCACAGATACGCAGTATTTT. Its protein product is CASSVATSGGSSTDTQYF.

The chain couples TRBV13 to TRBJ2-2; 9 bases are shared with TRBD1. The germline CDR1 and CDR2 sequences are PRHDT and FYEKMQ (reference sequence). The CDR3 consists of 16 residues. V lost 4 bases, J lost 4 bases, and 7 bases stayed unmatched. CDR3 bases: TGTGCCAGCAGCTCCCGTTTGGGACAGGGCACCGGGGAGCTGTTTTTT. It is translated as CASSSRLGQGTGELFF.

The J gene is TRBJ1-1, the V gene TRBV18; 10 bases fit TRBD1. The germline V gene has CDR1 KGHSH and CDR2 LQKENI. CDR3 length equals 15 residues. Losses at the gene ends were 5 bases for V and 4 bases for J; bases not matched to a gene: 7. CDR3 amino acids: CASSTGTGDGTEAFF. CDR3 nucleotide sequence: TGTGCCAGCTCAACCGGGACAGGGGACGGCACTGAAGCTTTCTTT.

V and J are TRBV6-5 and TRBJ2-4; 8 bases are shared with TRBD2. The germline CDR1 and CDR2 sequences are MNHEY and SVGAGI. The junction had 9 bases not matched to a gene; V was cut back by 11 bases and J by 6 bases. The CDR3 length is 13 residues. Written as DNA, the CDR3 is TGTGCCGTCAAAACCGGGGGGGGAAACATTCAGTACTTC. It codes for CAVKTGGGNIQYF.

The CDR3 protein is CATSSTRSPTDTQYF. Written as DNA, the CDR3 is TGTGCCACCAGCAGTACAAGGAGCCCCACAGATACGCAGTATTTT. The chain has TRBV15 and TRBJ2-3; no clear D. Germline V gene sequence: CDR1 LNHNV, CDR2 YYDKDF (reference sequence). V was pared by 3 bases and J by 2 bases, with 12 bases between. CDR3 length: 15 residues.

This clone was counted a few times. The CDR3 is CASRPGTGGYEQYF. DNA for the CDR3: TGTGCCAGCAGACCCGGGACAGGGGGCTACGAGCAGTACTTC. The chain has TRBV27 and TRBJ2-7; 11 bases are a match to TRBD1. The CDR3 is 14 amino acids. CDR1 and CDR2 from the germline V gene are MNHEY and SMNVEV (reference sequence). V was pared by 6 bases and J by 3 bases, with 4 bases of the junction left unmatched.

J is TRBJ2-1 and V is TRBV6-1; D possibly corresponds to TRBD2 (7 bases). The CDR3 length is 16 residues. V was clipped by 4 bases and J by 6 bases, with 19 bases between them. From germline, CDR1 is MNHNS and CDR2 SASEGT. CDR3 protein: CASSGPGGGGGNEQFF. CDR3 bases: TGTGCCAGCAGTGGGCCTGGAGGGGGAGGGGGCAATGAGCAGTTCTTC.

This CDR3 is CASSLDRGRVEQFF. CDR3 in DNA: TGTGCCAGCAGCTTGGACAGGGGGAGGGTTGAGCAGTTCTTC. This chain connects TRBV7-2 to TRBJ2-1; 10 nucleotides match TRBD1. V lost 3 bases and J lost 9; bases outside the gene matches: 5. Germline loops: CDR1 SGHTA, CDR2 FQGNSA. The CDR3 has 14 residues.

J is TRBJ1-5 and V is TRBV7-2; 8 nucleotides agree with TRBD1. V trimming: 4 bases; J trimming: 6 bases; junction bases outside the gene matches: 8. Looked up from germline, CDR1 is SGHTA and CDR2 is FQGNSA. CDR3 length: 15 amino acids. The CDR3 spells CASSSTGDGFQPQHF. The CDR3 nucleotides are TGTGCCAGCAGCTCGACAGGGGATGGGTTTCAGCCCCAGCATTTT.

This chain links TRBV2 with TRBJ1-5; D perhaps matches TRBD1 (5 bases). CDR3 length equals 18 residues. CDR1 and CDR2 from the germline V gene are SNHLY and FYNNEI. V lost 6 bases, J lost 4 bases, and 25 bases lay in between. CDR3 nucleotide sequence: TGTGCCAGCAGCCCAAGGAGCAGGGAAGGCATTCCGAATCAGCCCCAGCATTTT. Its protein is CASSPRSREGIPNQPQHF.